This section outlines one TCR beta chain sequence together with its context. This clonotype was detected a few times. No antigen is known for it. No clone much larger than this one lies a single base away; base qualities are absent. This sample is drawn from a study of T cell repertoires in cytomegalovirus infection (dated by TCRdb to between 2018 and 2020). Study-level background: Alongside well-studied HLA-B-restricted epitopes, the peptide stimulations were aimed at recently identified HLA-C-restricted CMV epitopes, whose presentation resists viral immunomodulation. The HLA type of each donor mattered for the analysis, because public TCR beta signatures pointed to carriage of CMV infection along with the matching HLA type. Points the paper makes about the study in general: The ex vivo response was dominated by HLA-C-restricted CMV-specific TCR beta clonotypes, and the single most frequent clonotype in two of eight donors was supplied by these HLA-C-restricted clonotypes. Carriers of CMV infection plus the relevant HLA type were discriminated by the cumulative frequency of public TCR beta family members in the study cohort and in an independent roughly 320-donor cohort.

The listed sequencing device is Illumina HiSeq 1500. TCRdb trimmed public reads at Q25 via fastp, called clones via MiXCR and kept in-frame beta chains. One record per CDR3 amino acid sequence lists the most common genes and DNA. The sample has roughly 800,000 distinct CDR3 sequences on record, around 29% of them singletons. The ten top clones hold about an eighth of the sample. Taken with the paper, the label for treatment or condition translates to: in vitro stimulation with specific CMV peptide epitopes to enrich CMV-specific T cells. The germline V gene provides CDR1 SGHVS and CDR2 FNYEAQ. V has 5 bases trimmed and J has 4 bases trimmed; junction bases matching no gene number 8. The CDR3 contains 16 residues, cysteine and phenylalanine counted. Only the CDR3 region is kept as DNA, spanning 48 bases read in frame from base 1.

This sequence uses TRBV7-6 and TRBJ2-3; the central 11 bases match TRBD2. The receptor was derived from a human donor in good health (CMV status not recorded). Some clones in this sample may be carry-over from other donors' samples. Sequencing used cultured CD8+ T cells from PBMCs, obtained from culture after CMV antigen stimulation. The CDR3 has the sequence CASSRLAGGSSDTQYF. The nucleotides read TGTGCCAGCAGCCGGCTAGCGGGGGGCTCCTCAGATACGCAGTATTTT. The entire variable domain, with the stretches around the CDR3 drawn from the reference TRBV7-6 and TRBJ2-3 proteins, is GAGVSQSPRYKVTKRGQDVALRCDPISGHVSLYWYRQALGQGPEFLTYFNYEAQQDKSGLPNDRFSAERPEGSISTLTIQRTEQRDSAMYRCASSRLAGGSSDTQYFGPGTRLTVL.